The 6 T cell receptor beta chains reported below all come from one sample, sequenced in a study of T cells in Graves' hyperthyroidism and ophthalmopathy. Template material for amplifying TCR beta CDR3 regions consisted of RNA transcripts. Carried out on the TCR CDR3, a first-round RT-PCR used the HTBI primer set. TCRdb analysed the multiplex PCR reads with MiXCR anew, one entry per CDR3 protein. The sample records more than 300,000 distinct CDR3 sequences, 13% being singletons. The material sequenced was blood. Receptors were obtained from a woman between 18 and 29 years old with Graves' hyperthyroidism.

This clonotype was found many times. The CDR3 nucleotides are TGTGCCAGCACCCACCCTGGGAATCAGCCCCAGCATTTT. Its translation is CASTHPGNQPQHF. The chain has TRBV6-2 or TRBV6-3 and TRBJ1-5; no firm D call. V lost 7 bases to trimming and J lost 4 bases, with 11 bases between them. Per germline, CDR1 MNHEY and CDR2 SVGEGT. CDR3 size: 13 residues.

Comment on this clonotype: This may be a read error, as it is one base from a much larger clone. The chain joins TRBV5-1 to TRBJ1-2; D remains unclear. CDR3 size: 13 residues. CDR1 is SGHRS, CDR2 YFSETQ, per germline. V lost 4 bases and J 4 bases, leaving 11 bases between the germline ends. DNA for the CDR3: TGCGCCAGCAGCGTGGACGACTTCTATGGCTACACCTTC. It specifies CASSVDDFYGYTF. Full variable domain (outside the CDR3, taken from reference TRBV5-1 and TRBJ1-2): KAGVTQTPRYLIKTRGQQVTLSCSPISGHRSVSWYQQTPGQGLQFLFEYFSETQRNKGNFPGRFSGRQFSNSRSEMNVSTLELGDSALYLCASSVDDFYGYTFGSGTRLTVV.

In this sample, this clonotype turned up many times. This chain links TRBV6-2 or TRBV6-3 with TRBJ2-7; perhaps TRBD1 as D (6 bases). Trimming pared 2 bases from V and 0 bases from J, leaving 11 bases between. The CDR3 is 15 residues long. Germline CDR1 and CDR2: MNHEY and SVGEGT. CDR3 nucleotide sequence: TGTGCCAGCAGTTACCTCGACAGGAGCTCCTACGAGCAGTACTTC. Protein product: CASSYLDRSSYEQYF.

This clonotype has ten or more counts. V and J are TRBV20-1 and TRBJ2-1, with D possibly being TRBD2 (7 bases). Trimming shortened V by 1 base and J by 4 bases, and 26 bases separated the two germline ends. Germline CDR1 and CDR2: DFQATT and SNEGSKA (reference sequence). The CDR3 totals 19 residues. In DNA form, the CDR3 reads TGCAGTGCTAGAGGACAGGTCGCTAGCGGCGAACCCCTTTACAATGAGCAGTTCTTC. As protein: CSARGQVASGEPLYNEQFF.

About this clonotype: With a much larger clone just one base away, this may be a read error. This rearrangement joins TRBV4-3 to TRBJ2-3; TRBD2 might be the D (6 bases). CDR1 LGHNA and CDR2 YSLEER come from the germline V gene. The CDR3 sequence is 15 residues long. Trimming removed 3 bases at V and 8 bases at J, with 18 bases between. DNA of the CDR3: TGCGCCAGCAGCCACCGACTAGTCCCCCGGGTTACGCAGTATTTT. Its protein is CASSHRLVPRVTQYF.

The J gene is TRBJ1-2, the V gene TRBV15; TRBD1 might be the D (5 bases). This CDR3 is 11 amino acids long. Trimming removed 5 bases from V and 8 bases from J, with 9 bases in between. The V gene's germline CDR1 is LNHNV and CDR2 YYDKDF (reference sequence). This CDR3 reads CATSGREGYTF. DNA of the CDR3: TGTGCCACCAGCGGCAGGGAGGGCTACACCTTC.